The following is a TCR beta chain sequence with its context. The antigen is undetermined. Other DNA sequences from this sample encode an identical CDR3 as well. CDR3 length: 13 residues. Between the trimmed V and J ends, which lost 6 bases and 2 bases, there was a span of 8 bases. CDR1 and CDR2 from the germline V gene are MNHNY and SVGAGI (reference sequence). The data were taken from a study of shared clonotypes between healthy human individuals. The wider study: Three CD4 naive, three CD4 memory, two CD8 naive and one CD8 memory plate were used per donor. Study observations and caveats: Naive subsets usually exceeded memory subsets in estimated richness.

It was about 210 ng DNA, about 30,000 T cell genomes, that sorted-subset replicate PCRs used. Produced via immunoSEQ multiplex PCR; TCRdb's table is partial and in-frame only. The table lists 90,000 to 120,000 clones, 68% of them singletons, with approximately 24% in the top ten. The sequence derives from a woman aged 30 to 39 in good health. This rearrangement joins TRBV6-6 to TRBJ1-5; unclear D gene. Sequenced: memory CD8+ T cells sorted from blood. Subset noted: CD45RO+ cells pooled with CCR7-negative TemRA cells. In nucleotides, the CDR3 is TGTGCCAGCAGGGGTGTTGGCAATCAGCCCCAGCATTTT. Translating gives CASRGVGNQPQHF.